The 11 T cell receptor beta chains reported below all come from one sample, sequenced in a study of T cells in Graves' hyperthyroidism and ophthalmopathy (dated by TCRdb to between 2019 and 2020). Library prep was done by multiplex PCR. Instrument on record: Illumina HiSeq 2000. TCR beta CDR3 regions were amplified from RNA transcripts. A first-round RT-PCR of the TCR CDR3 used the HTBI primer set with the Qiagen OneStep RT-PCR kit. TCRdb itself trimmed the public reads at Q25 with fastp, ran MiXCR and retained productive beta chains. Rows are combined by CDR3 protein, so each entry shows the most common genes and DNA. Recorded for this sample are about 210,000 distinct CDR3 sequences; roughly a sixth of them occurred a single time. Approximately 50% of the sample is held by the ten biggest clonotypes. The sample taken for sequencing was blood. Source of these receptors: a man aged 50 or older with Graves' hyperthyroidism.

This clonotype was seen ten or more times. The chain joins TRBV18 to TRBJ1-2; 7 nucleotides align to TRBD1. The CDR3 length is 14 residues. V lost 1 base, J lost 3 bases, and 2 bases stayed unmatched. Germline V lookup: CDR1 KGHSH, CDR2 LQKENI. CDR3 sequence reads: CASSPRQGHYGYTF. For the CDR3, the DNA is TGTGCCAGCTCACCACGACAGGGCCACTATGGCTACACCTTC.

This clonotype was observed a handful of times. This chain links TRBV18 with TRBJ1-5, with a possible D match to TRBD1 (6 bases). There are 16 residues in the CDR3. V was cut by 3 bases and J by 0 bases, with 12 bases left in between. CDR1 is KGHSH, CDR2 LQKENI, per germline. The DNA of the CDR3 is TGTGCCAGCTCACCCGCGGACAGCCATAGCAATCAGCCCCAGCATTTT. Encoded protein: CASSPADSHSNQPQHF. The whole variable domain, filled in from reference TRBV18 and TRBJ1-5, reads NAGVMQNPRHLVRRRGQEARLRCSPMKGHSHVYWYRQLPEEGLKFMVYLQKENIIDESGMPKERFSAEFPKEGPSILRIQQVVRGDSAAYFCASSPADSHSNQPQHFGDGTRLSIL.

This clonotype has more than one count but fewer than ten. The chain employs TRBV12-3 or TRBV12-4 and TRBJ2-7; D is possibly TRBD2 (6 bases). V lost 7 bases to trimming and J lost 6 bases, with 16 bases between them. The length of the CDR3 is 13 residues. The CDR3 sequence is CASTRGSSGEQYF. The CDR3 DNA reads TGTGCCAGCACCCGGGGGAGCTCGGGCGAGCAGTACTTC.

This clonotype has at least ten counts. The chain carries TRBV7-3 and TRBJ2-3; 7 bases map to TRBD1. The CDR3 is made up of 13 amino acids. The germline CDR1 and CDR2 sequences are SGHTA and FQGTGA. Losses at the gene ends were 5 bases for V and 4 bases for J; bases not matched to a gene: 3. The CDR3 loop is CASSATGSDTQYF. The DNA for the CDR3 is TGTGCCAGCAGCGCGACAGGGTCAGATACGCAGTATTTT.

This clonotype was counted ten times or more. The rearrangement joins TRBV28 to TRBJ2-7; 8 positions match TRBD1. Trimming removed 5 bases from V and 5 bases from J; junction bases left unmatched: 8. The CDR3 runs to 14 residues. CDR1 MDHEN and CDR2 SYDVKM come from the germline V gene. The CDR3 here is CASSPDRVVNEQYF. CDR3 sequence (DNA): TGTGCCAGCAGTCCGGACAGGGTTGTCAACGAGCAGTACTTC.

This clonotype was recorded many times. The V call is TRBV18, the J call TRBJ2-1; unclear D gene. Germline V gene sequence: CDR1 KGHSH, CDR2 LQKENI. V was trimmed by 0 bases and J by 9 bases, leaving 9 bases between them. This CDR3 region has 13 residues. The CDR3 reads CASSPPGASEQFF. CDR3 DNA sequence: TGTGCCAGCTCACCACCCGGAGCAAGTGAGCAGTTCTTC. The variable domain in full, with the rest retrieved from reference TRBV18 and TRBJ2-1, is NAGVMQNPRHLVRRRGQEARLRCSPMKGHSHVYWYRQLPEEGLKFMVYLQKENIIDESGMPKERFSAEFPKEGPSILRIQQVVRGDSAAYFCASSPPGASEQFFGPGTRLTVL.

A remark on this clonotype: Mismatch with germline at one junction end may stem from a read error. V gene TRBV24-1 combines with J gene TRBJ2-7; 9 nucleotides agree with TRBD1. Germline CDR1 and CDR2: KGHDR and SFDVKD. This CDR3 is 14 amino acids long. In DNA, the CDR3 is TGTGCCACCAGCAACCGGGACAGGGCCCACGAGCAGCACTTC. Protein sequence: CATSNRDRAHEQHF.

The table lists this clonotype with a few counts. This chain links TRBV20-1 with TRBJ2-1, with 12 nucleotides matching TRBD2. This CDR3 has 14 amino acids. Germline V gene lookup returns CDR1 DFQATT and CDR2 SNEGSKA (reference sequence). V lost 6 bases to trimming and J lost 5 bases; unmatched junction nucleotides: 5. Here the CDR3 reads CSALTSGGNNEQFF. CDR3 nucleotides: TGCAGTGCGCTGACTAGCGGGGGAAACAATGAGCAGTTCTTC.

The sample holds many counts of this clonotype. The chain carries TRBV11-2 and TRBJ1-5; no reliable D call. The CDR3 loop spans 14 amino acids. Trimming left V 5 bases short and J 7 bases short, with 15 bases between. The germline gives CDR1 SGHAT, CDR2 FQNNGV. Here the CDR3 reads CASSPVGGSQPQHF. The CDR3 nucleotides are TGTGCCAGCAGCCCGGTGGGAGGGAGCCAGCCCCAGCATTTT.

This clonotype was counted at least ten times. The rearrangement uses TRBV28 and TRBJ2-3; D unresolved. Trimming took off 6 bases at V and 0 bases at J, with 4 bases between the two ends. The CDR3 consists of 12 residues. Germline V gives CDR1 MDHEN, CDR2 SYDVKM. CDR3 in amino acids: CASRDSTDTQYF. The CDR3 nucleotides read TGTGCCAGCAGAGACAGCACAGATACGCAGTATTTT.

The CDR3 DNA reads as TGTGCCAGCAGCTCAGGATGGGAGACCCAGTACTTC. Protein: CASSSGWETQYF. The V gene is TRBV5-8, the J gene TRBJ2-5; D is ambiguous. V lost 3 bases, J lost 5 bases, and 8 bases lay in between. Germline V gives CDR1 SGHTS, CDR2 YDEGEE. There are 12 residues in the CDR3.